One and the same sample provided the 3 T cell receptor beta chains below, sequenced in a study of T cell responses to AZD1222 COVID-19 vaccine. The protocol was immunoSEQ multiplex PCR, while the TCRdb copy is restricted to in-frame clones and leaves out a portion. The sample yields some 150,000 clones, around 90% seen once. Sequencing was performed on peripheral blood, taken on day 0 of MenACWY control vaccination. These receptors were taken from an adult in good health.

This clone was found once. The gene calls are TRBV28 and TRBJ1-5, with D unclear. V was cut by 4 bases and J by 7 bases, with 11 bases left in between. Germline lookup yields CDR1 MDHEN and CDR2 SYDVKM. This CDR3 spans 13 amino acids. The CDR3 sequence: CASSSPGWQPQHF. The CDR3 nucleotides are TGTGCCAGCAGTTCACCGGGATGGCAGCCCCAGCATTTT.

This chain connects TRBV11-2 to TRBJ2-2, with a tentative D call TRBD2 (5 bases). The CDR3 has 15 residues. CDR1 and CDR2 (germline): SGHAT, FQNNGV. The germline V and J ends were trimmed by 5 bases and 1 base, with 11 bases remaining between them. The CDR3 reads CASSPGRENTGELFF. The CDR3 bases are TGTGCCAGCAGCCCAGGACGGGAGAACACCGGGGAGCTGTTTTTT.

The CDR3 reads CASTLYASGRRDTQYF. CDR3 sequence (DNA): TGCGCCAGCACCCTGTATGCTAGCGGGAGACGGGATACGCAGTATTTT. The chain combines TRBV5-1 with TRBJ2-3; TRBD2 matches at 10 bases. This CDR3 is built from 16 residues. The V segment lost 6 bases and the J segment 6 bases; nucleotides outside the gene matches: 13. Germline V gene data show CDR1 as SGHRS and CDR2 as YFSETQ.